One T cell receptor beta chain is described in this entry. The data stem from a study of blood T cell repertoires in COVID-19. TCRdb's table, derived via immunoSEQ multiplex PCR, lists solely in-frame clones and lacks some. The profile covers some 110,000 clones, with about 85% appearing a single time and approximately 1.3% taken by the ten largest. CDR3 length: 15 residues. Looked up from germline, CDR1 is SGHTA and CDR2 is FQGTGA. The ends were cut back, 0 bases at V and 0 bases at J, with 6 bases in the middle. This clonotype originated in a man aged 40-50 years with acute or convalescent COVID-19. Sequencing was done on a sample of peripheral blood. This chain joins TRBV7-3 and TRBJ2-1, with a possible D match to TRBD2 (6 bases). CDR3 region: CASSLTTSSYNEQFF. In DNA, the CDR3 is TGTGCCAGCAGCTTAACGACTAGCTCCTACAATGAGCAGTTCTTC.